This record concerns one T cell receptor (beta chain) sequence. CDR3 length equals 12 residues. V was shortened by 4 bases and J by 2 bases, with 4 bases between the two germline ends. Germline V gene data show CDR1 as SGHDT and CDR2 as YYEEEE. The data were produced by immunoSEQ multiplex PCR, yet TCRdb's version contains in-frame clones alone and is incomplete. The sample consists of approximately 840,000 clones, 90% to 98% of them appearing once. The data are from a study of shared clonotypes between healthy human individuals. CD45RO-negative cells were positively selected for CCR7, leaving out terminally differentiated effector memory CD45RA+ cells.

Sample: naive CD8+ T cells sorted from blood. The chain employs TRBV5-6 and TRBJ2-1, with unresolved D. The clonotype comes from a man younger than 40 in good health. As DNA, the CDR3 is TGTGCCAGCAGCGAAGCCTACAATGAGCAGTTCTTC. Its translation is CASSEAYNEQFF.